This T cell receptor beta chain came from a study of cytomegalovirus exposure and HLA in healthy donors. General study results and limits: Many donors shared some public TCRs, even though most TCR sequences were rare. Common viral pathogens seemed to be connected with several of the most significant clusters, according to a later analysis.

Concerning this clone itself: Its antigen is unidentified.

Amplification used 60 Vbeta primers and 13 Jbeta primers. The assay was immunoSEQ multiplex PCR, and TCRdb's table has in-frame clones only and misses some. There are 150,000 to 160,000 clones in the sample; about 84% occur only once, and around 5.6% lies in the top ten. The V gene's germline CDR1 is MNHEY and CDR2 SVGAGI. CDR3 size: 14 residues. V shed 6 bases, J shed 9 bases, and the junction held 14 bases outside the gene matches. This TCR was recovered from a woman aged 40 to 50 in good health and CMV-seropositive. The V gene is TRBV6-5, the J gene TRBJ2-7; TRBD1 matches 7 bases. The sequenced sample was PBMCs. CDR3 amino acids: CASSQTGFQDGQYF. DNA for the CDR3: TGTGCCAGCAGCCAGACAGGGTTCCAGGACGGGCAGTACTTC.